A single sample is the source of the 22 T cell receptor beta chains below, sequenced in a study of CD8 T cell repertoires and HIV-1 epitope variants (dated by TCRdb to the early 2020s). Library preparation used the immunoSEQ multiplex PCR assay. This is the immuneACCESS table as TCRdb keeps it, with only in-frame sequences that have V and J called. A part of the clones is gone; compared with another copy, unresolved V genes explain less than half, and the rest is unexplained. This sample comprises roughly 4,700 clones, 50% to 75% of them detected only once. The ten biggest clones cover about 47% of the sample. What these receptors recognize is not known. Sequenced input: cultured CD8+ T cells derived from PBMCs. The origin of the receptors is a male donor with HIV.

This rearrangement joins TRBV7-2 to TRBJ2-7; TRBD2 matches at 8 bases. Germline CDR1 SGHTA, CDR2 FQGNSA. The CDR3 runs 15 residues. V shed 2 bases and J 1 base; nucleotides not matched to a gene: 4. The CDR3 DNA reads as TGTGCCAGCAGCTTATCGTCTAGCGGGTCCTACGAGCAGTACTTC. This codes for CASSLSSSGSYEQYF.

The V call is TRBV14, the J call TRBJ2-1; TRBD2 agrees at 9 bases. The CDR3 is made up of 15 amino acids. Looked up from germline, CDR1 is SGHDN and CDR2 is FVKESK. J lost 3 bases, V lost 3 bases, and 3 bases had no gene match. CDR3 nucleotides: TGTGCCAGCAGCCAGCTAGCGGGGATCTACAATGAGCAGTTCTTC. Amino acids: CASSQLAGIYNEQFF.

This clone was detected only once. This chain connects TRBV7-9 to TRBJ2-3, with D perhaps matching TRBD1 (6 bases). V was trimmed by 8 bases and J by 2 bases, leaving 11 bases between them. CDR1 is SEHNR and CDR2 is FQNEAQ in the germline V gene (reference sequence). The CDR3 extends over 13 amino acids. CDR3: CASRGGYTDTQYF. In nucleotides, the CDR3 is TGTGCCAGCCGAGGGGGATACACAGATACGCAGTATTTT.

The chain has TRBV28 and TRBJ1-1; tentative D call: TRBD1 (5 bases). The CDR3 totals 16 residues. V shed 3 bases and J shed 0 bases, with 14 bases lying between them. The V gene's germline CDR1 is MDHEN and CDR2 SYDVKM. Here the CDR3 DNA reads TGTGCCAGCAGTTTGATCAGGGAAGATTTGAACACTGAAGCTTTCTTT. Its protein product is CASSLIREDLNTEAFF.

This clone occurred once. The chain uses TRBV9 and TRBJ2-3, with TRBD2 matching 7 bases. Trimming took 1 base from V and 3 from J; bases not matched to a gene: 5. Germline V gene sequence: CDR1 SGDLS, CDR2 YYNGEE. The CDR3 sequence is 15 residues long. The CDR3, as DNA: TGTGCCAGCAGCGTAAGGGAGGGCCGGACAGATACGCAGTATTTT. Translating it yields CASSVREGRTDTQYF.

The chain uses TRBV27 and TRBJ2-5, with D perhaps being TRBD1 or TRBD2 (5 bases each). The J call may be mistaken, given a closer DNA end match to TRBJ2-7. The length of the CDR3 is 16 residues. CDR1 is MNHEY and CDR2 is SMNVEV in the germline V gene (reference sequence). The CDR3 DNA follows: TGTGCCAGCAGTTTATCGTTAGGGACGTTGTCCTACGAGCAGTACTTC. The encoded protein is CASSLSLGTLSYEQYF.

V is TRBV2 and J is TRBJ1-4, with 9 bases fitting TRBD1. The CDR3 extends over 20 amino acids. Germline CDR1 SNHLY, CDR2 FYNNEI. Trimming cost V 4 bases and J 2 bases; bases outside gene matches: 17. The chain's CDR3 is CASSGGRQGVSRVTNEKLFF. The CDR3 nucleotides are TGTGCCAGCAGTGGTGGACGACAGGGGGTTTCGCGTGTTACTAATGAAAAACTGTTTTTT. The complete variable domain, with remaining parts taken from reference TRBV2 and TRBJ1-4, reads EPEVTQTPSHQVTQMGQEVILRCVPISNHLYFYWYRQILGQKVEFLVSFYNNEISEKSEIFDDQFSVERPDGSNFTLKIRSTKLEDSAMYFCASSGGRQGVSRVTNEKLFFGSGTQLSVL.

This clone was found once. This chain links TRBV4-1 with TRBJ2-1, with D possibly TRBD1 on 6 matching bases. The germline gives CDR1 MGHRA, CDR2 YSYEKL. V gave up 4 bases and J gave up 1 base, with 11 bases separating them. This CDR3 has 15 residues. CDR3 DNA: TGCGCCAGCAGCCGCTCTCAGGGGTCCTACAATGAGCAGTTCTTC. This codes for CASSRSQGSYNEQFF.

In this sample, this clone turned up a few times. This CDR3 reads CASSPDLNTEAFF. The CDR3 bases are TGTGCCAGCAGCCCCGACTTGAACACTGAAGCTTTCTTT. The V call is TRBV13, the J call TRBJ1-1; D not certain. Germline assignment: CDR1 PRHDT and CDR2 FYEKMQ (reference sequence). The V gene lost 5 bases and the J gene lost 0 bases, with 7 bases spanning the gap. CDR3 length: 13 amino acids.

This clone was seen a handful of times. The chain employs TRBV19 and TRBJ2-1; perhaps D is TRBD1 or TRBD2 (6 bases each). The CDR3 runs 13 residues. Trimming cost V 5 bases and J 6 bases, with 11 bases left between them. Per germline, CDR1 LNHDA and CDR2 SQIVND (reference sequence). In DNA, the CDR3 is TGTGCCAGTAGTCACGGGGGCCTCAATGAGCAGTTCTTC. It is translated as CASSHGGLNEQFF.

This rearrangement joins TRBV27 to TRBJ2-3; TRBD2 matches at 9 bases. The germline V gene has CDR1 MNHEY and CDR2 SMNVEV (reference sequence). Trimming cost V 3 bases and J 4 bases; bases outside gene matches: 8. The CDR3 is 16 residues long. As DNA, the CDR3 is TGTGCCAGCAGTTTCGATAGCGGGAGTTTAGCAGATACGCAGTATTTT. Translated: CASSFDSGSLADTQYF.

This sequence joins TRBV5-1 and TRBJ2-2; D unclear. The CDR3 is made up of 12 amino acids. Between the trimmed V and J ends, which lost 2 bases and 3 bases, there was a span of 2 bases. Germline V lookup: CDR1 SGHRS, CDR2 YFSETQ. CDR3 coding DNA: TGCGCCAGCAGCTTCGACACCGGGGAGCTGTTTTTT. Translation gives CASSFDTGELFF.

The chain uses TRBV18 and TRBJ2-1, with D uncertain. Germline values: CDR1 KGHSH, CDR2 LQKENI. Trimming pared 0 bases from V and 6 bases from J, leaving 3 bases between. The CDR3 length is 12 residues. The CDR3 sequence: CASSPPSNEQFF. CDR3 DNA sequence: TGTGCCAGCTCACCACCTAGCAATGAGCAGTTCTTC.

The chain recombines TRBV6-5 with TRBJ2-7; no reliable D call. Germline V gene sequence: CDR1 MNHEY, CDR2 SVGAGI. Trimming cost V 4 bases and J 2 bases, with 12 bases left between them. This CDR3 has 14 residues. CDR3 sequence: CASSSDVSAYEQYF. CDR3 nucleotide sequence: TGTGCCAGCAGTTCAGATGTCTCGGCCTACGAGCAGTACTTC.

This clone was counted a single time. The V call is TRBV5-6, the J call TRBJ2-1; tentative D call: TRBD2 (6 bases). There are 17 residues in the CDR3. Germline-derived CDR1 and CDR2 are SGHDT and YYEEEE. Trimming took 0 bases from V and 4 from J, leaving 17 bases between them. CDR3: CASSLGGGSGPYNEQFF. In DNA form, the CDR3 reads TGTGCCAGCAGCTTGGGAGGAGGTAGCGGACCGTACAATGAGCAGTTCTTC.

The rearrangement links TRBV6-5 to TRBJ2-5; a possible D gene is TRBD1 (5 bases). The CDR3 runs 14 residues. V lost 0 bases, J lost 5 bases, and 10 bases lay in between. Germline CDR1 MNHEY, CDR2 SVGAGI. Here the CDR3 reads CASSYSWAGETQYF. The CDR3 coding sequence is TGTGCCAGCAGTTACTCTTGGGCAGGGGAGACCCAGTACTTC.

This clone appeared a single time. V and J are TRBV7-2 and TRBJ1-2; the D is unclear. Per the germline V gene, CDR1 is SGHTA and CDR2 is FQGNSA. V was pared by 4 bases and J by 7 bases, with 16 bases between. The CDR3 loop spans 14 amino acids. The chain's CDR3 is CASSSPGDLFGYTF. The CDR3 DNA reads TGTGCCAGCAGCTCGCCAGGAGACCTCTTTGGCTACACCTTC.

This clone was detected only once. The chain employs TRBV9 and TRBJ1-4; 7 nucleotides line up with TRBD1. Germline V CDR1 and CDR2: SGDLS, YYNGEE. The V and J ends lost 3 bases and 8 bases, in that order; junction bases with no gene match: 7. The CDR3 has 14 amino acids. The CDR3 DNA sequence: TGTGCCAGCAGCGAGGGGGACAGCCGGGAAAAACTGTTTTTT. Its protein product is CASSEGDSREKLFF.

This chain links TRBV28 with TRBJ2-1, with 10 bases identical to TRBD1. The CDR3 runs 16 residues. Germline V gene lookup returns CDR1 MDHEN and CDR2 SYDVKM. Trimming at V came to 5 bases and at J to 1 base, leaving 5 bases not matched to a gene. The DNA for the CDR3 is TGTGCCAGCAGTACCTGGGACAGGGGATCCTACAATGAGCAGTTCTTC. Amino acids: CASSTWDRGSYNEQFF. Combining the CDR3 with reference TRBV28 and TRBJ2-1 gives the whole variable domain DVKVTQSSRYLVKRTGEKVFLECVQDMDHENMFWYRQDPGLGLRLIYFSYDVKMKEKGDIPEGYSVSREKKERFSLILESASTNQTSMYLCASSTWDRGSYNEQFFGPGTRLTVL.

This chain uses TRBV28 with TRBJ1-2; D uncertain. Germline CDR1 and CDR2: MDHEN and SYDVKM. CDR3 length: 15 residues. The V end was cut by 2 bases, the J end by 0 bases, with 10 bases between. The CDR3, as DNA: TGTGCCAGCAGTTTAGTCACGGAGGCTAACTATGGCTACACCTTC. Translation gives CASSLVTEANYGYTF.

By share, this clone counts as large. A read error may account for a junction end that differs from germline. This chain connects TRBV27 to TRBJ2-7, with D perhaps assigned TRBD1 or TRBD2 (5 bases each). This CDR3 has 16 residues. Germline CDR1 is MNHEY and CDR2 is SMNVEV (reference sequence). CDR3 DNA sequence: TGTGCCAGCAGTGTATCCTCCGGGACGGTGTCCTACGAGCAGTACTTC. Translating it yields CASSVSSGTVSYEQYF.

This clone was picked up one time. The chain combines TRBV4-3 with TRBJ2-1; D ambiguous. CDR1 LGHNA and CDR2 YSLEER come from the germline V gene. V was shortened by 0 bases and J by 0 bases, with 9 bases between the two germline ends. The CDR3 contains 16 residues. CDR3 amino acids: CASSQETQSSYNEQFF. The CDR3 coding sequence is TGCGCCAGCAGCCAAGAAACCCAGAGCTCCTACAATGAGCAGTTCTTC.